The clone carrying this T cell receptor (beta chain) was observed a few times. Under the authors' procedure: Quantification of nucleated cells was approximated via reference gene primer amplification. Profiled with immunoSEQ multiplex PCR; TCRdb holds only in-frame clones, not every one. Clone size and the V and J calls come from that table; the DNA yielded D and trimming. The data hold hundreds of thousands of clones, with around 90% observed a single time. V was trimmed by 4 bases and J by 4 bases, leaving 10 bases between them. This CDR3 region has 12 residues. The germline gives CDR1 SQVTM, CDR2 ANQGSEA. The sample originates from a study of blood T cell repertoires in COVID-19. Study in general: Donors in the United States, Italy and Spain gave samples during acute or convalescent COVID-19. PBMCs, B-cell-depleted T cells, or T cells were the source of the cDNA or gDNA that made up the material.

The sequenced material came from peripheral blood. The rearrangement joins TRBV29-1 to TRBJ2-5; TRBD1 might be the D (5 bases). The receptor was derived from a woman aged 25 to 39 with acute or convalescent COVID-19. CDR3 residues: CSVAQVGETQYF. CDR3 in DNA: TGCAGCGTTGCACAGGTCGGAGAGACCCAGTACTTC.